This T cell receptor (beta chain) was recorded in a study of yellow fever vaccine responses in identical twins. CDR1 and CDR2 from the germline V gene are ENHRY and SYGVKD. The CDR3 totals 15 residues. Trimming cost V 2 bases and J 0 bases, with 8 bases left between them. TCRdb re-called the RT-PCR reads with MiXCR, one entry per CDR3 protein. The table has roughly 20,000 distinct CDR3 sequences, 55% to 70% seen once; the top ten hold 2% to 2.5%. The chain has TRBV10-3 and TRBJ2-1; weak D call: TRBD1 (5 bases). This clonotype originated in a young woman who received the yellow fever vaccine. The sample in question was T cells from blood (PBMCs), unsorted or a sorted subset (not recorded which), obtained before or after yellow fever vaccination (not recorded which). CDR3 amino acids: CAISEGRGSYNEQFF. Here the CDR3 DNA reads TGTGCCATCAGTGAGGGTAGGGGCTCCTACAATGAGCAGTTCTTC.